This TCR beta chain was sequenced for a study of identical twins. This clonotype was observed a single time. TCRdb passed the 5' RACE reads through MiXCR, listing each CDR3 protein once. The table records roughly 1,500,000 distinct CDR3 sequences, about 30% of them present only once. The CDR3 runs 19 residues. J lost 0 bases, V lost 0 bases, and 9 bases had no gene match. Germline V CDR1 and CDR2: LGHNA, YNFKEQ. This TCR was recovered from a newborn girl in good health. This rearrangement joins TRBV4-2 to TRBJ2-1; 9 nucleotides match TRBD2. Sequences were obtained from cord blood. The CDR3 coding sequence is TGTGCCAGCAGCCAAGAGGGTAGCGGGGGATTCTCCTCCTACAATGAGCAGTTCTTC. It specifies CASSQEGSGGFSSYNEQFF.